One and the same sample provided the 30 T cell receptor beta chains below, sequenced in a study of blood T cell repertoires in COVID-19. Clones were read by immunoSEQ multiplex PCR, and TCRdb kept only the in-frame ones, dropping some. Here the sample spans some 150,000 clones, 91% being singletons. Sequencing was done on a sample of peripheral blood. The source is a man aged 50 to 59 with acute or convalescent COVID-19.

V usage is TRBV5-1 and J usage is TRBJ2-7, with TRBD2 identical over 7 bases. The CDR3 totals 13 residues. Germline V gene lookup returns CDR1 SGHRS and CDR2 YFSETQ. V shed 4 bases and J 3 bases; nucleotides not matched to a gene: 4. The CDR3 loop is CASSNQRDYEQYF. The DNA for the CDR3 is TGCGCCAGCAGCAACCAGCGGGACTACGAGCAGTACTTC.

CDR3 in amino acids: CASSSSSVIRAEKLFF. In DNA form, the CDR3 reads TGTGCCAGCAGCTCGAGTTCAGTAATCAGGGCTGAAAAACTGTTTTTT. The rearrangement links TRBV7-2 to TRBJ1-4, with a possible D match to TRBD1 (5 bases). V lost 4 bases, J lost 7 bases, and 19 bases lay in between. The CDR3 consists of 16 residues. CDR1 SGHTA and CDR2 FQGNSA come from the germline V gene.

The rearrangement uses TRBV27 and TRBJ1-5; D might be TRBD1 (5 bases). Trimming removed 5 bases from V and 7 bases from J, with 21 bases in between. The CDR3 totals 16 residues. The germline V gene has CDR1 MNHEY and CDR2 SMNVEV (reference sequence). CDR3: CASSAHPDTSRQPQHF. The CDR3 nucleotides read TGTGCCAGCAGTGCTCATCCGGACACCTCTAGACAGCCCCAGCATTTT.

The chain couples TRBV6-5 to TRBJ1-1; a possible D gene is TRBD1 (5 bases). Trimming took 7 bases from V and 11 from J, leaving 17 bases between them. The V gene's germline CDR1 is MNHEY and CDR2 SVGAGI. The CDR3 is made up of 12 amino acids. CDR3 nucleotides: TGTGCCAGCATTAACTCAGGGAGGGAGGCTTTCTTT. It specifies CASINSGREAFF.

The V and J genes are TRBV28 and TRBJ1-2; 8 bases fit TRBD1. V trimming: 5 bases; J trimming: 8 bases; junction bases outside the gene matches: 10. The germline gives CDR1 MDHEN, CDR2 SYDVKM. This CDR3 has 14 amino acids. CDR3 sequence reads: CASSPTGGSIGYTF. The DNA of the CDR3 is TGTGCCAGCAGTCCAACAGGGGGGTCTATCGGCTACACCTTC.

The rearrangement links TRBV6-2 or TRBV6-3 to TRBJ2-7, with 7 nucleotides matching TRBD1. V dropped 6 bases and J dropped 3; count of bases not matched to a gene: 5. Germline CDR1 is MNHEY and CDR2 is SVGEGT. The CDR3 covers 13 residues. The CDR3 region is CASSPGQNYEQYV. As DNA, the CDR3 is TGTGCCAGCAGCCCGGGACAGAACTACGAGCAGTACGTC.

The CDR3 nucleotides read TGTGCCAGCAGCACCGGACAGGGGGGCGCGAATTCACCCCTCCACTTT. Its protein is CASSTGQGGANSPLHF. This sequence joins TRBV9 and TRBJ1-6; TRBD1 aligns across 10 bases. Germline V gene data show CDR1 as SGDLS and CDR2 as YYNGEE. V lost 4 bases and J lost 7; bases outside the gene matches: 8. There are 16 residues in the CDR3.

The chain is built from TRBV2 and TRBJ2-7, with D perhaps matching TRBD1 (5 bases). Germline-derived CDR1 and CDR2 are SNHLY and FYNNEI. Between the trimmed V and J ends, which lost 4 bases and 0 bases, there was a span of 10 bases. This CDR3 is built from 14 residues. CDR3: CASSGADSSYEQYV. The CDR3 DNA follows: TGTGCCAGCAGTGGCGCCGACAGCTCCTACGAGCAGTACGTC.

The gene calls are TRBV11-2 and TRBJ2-7, with 11 bases lining up with TRBD1. This CDR3 has 16 residues. Losses at the gene ends were 1 base for V and 5 bases for J; bases not matched to a gene: 7. Germline V gene sequence: CDR1 SGHAT, CDR2 FQNNGV. The CDR3 DNA reads as TGTGCCAGCAGCTTAGGCCTCCGGGACAGGGGGAACGAGCAGTACTTC. This encodes CASSLGLRDRGNEQYF.

V is TRBV27 and J is TRBJ2-2; 12 bases match TRBD2. After removal of 5 bases from V and 5 bases from J, the junction contained 12 bases not matched to a gene. This CDR3 is built from 18 residues. Germline-derived CDR1 and CDR2 are MNHEY and SMNVEV (reference sequence). CDR3 nucleotides: TGTGCCAGCAGTGAGACTAGCGGGAGAGGAGTTTGGACCGGGGAGCTGTTTTTT. This gives the protein CASSETSGRGVWTGELFF.

V is TRBV7-3 and J is TRBJ1-2, with TRBD1 matching over 9 bases. CDR3 size: 15 residues. Germline V gene data show CDR1 as SGHTA and CDR2 as FQGTGA. The V segment lost 4 bases and the J segment 5 bases; nucleotides outside the gene matches: 8. CDR3: CASSSTGTGRYGYTF. The CDR3 nucleotides read TGTGCCAGCAGCTCGACCGGGACAGGGCGTTATGGCTACACCTTC.

This clone was seen a handful of times. The same CDR3 is also encoded by other DNA sequences in this sample. This chain joins TRBV10-3 and TRBJ1-1; TRBD1 is a possible D gene (5 bases). The length of the CDR3 is 14 residues. The germline V and J ends were trimmed by 4 bases and 1 base, with 10 bases remaining between them. Germline lookup yields CDR1 ENHRY and CDR2 SYGVKD. The CDR3 protein is CAISVRQGNTEAFF. The CDR3 nucleotides are TGTGCCATCAGTGTAAGGCAGGGGAACACTGAAGCTTTCTTT.

This clone has just one count. This chain joins TRBV9 and TRBJ1-5; no clear D gene. The V end was cut by 0 bases, the J end by 1 base, with 17 bases between. The CDR3 is 18 amino acids. The germline gives CDR1 SGDLS, CDR2 YYNGEE. This CDR3 reads CASSVERRCEPSNQPQHF. In nucleotides, the CDR3 is TGTGCCAGCAGCGTAGAGAGGAGATGCGAGCCCAGCAATCAGCCCCAGCATTTT.

The chain couples TRBV6-6 to TRBJ2-3; D remains unclear. V lost 7 bases and J 4 bases, leaving 15 bases between the germline ends. This CDR3 region has 14 residues. Germline V gene lookup returns CDR1 MNHNY and CDR2 SVGAGI (reference sequence). The CDR3 is CASKESGGADTQYF. The CDR3 DNA reads as TGTGCCAGCAAAGAATCAGGTGGCGCAGATACGCAGTATTTT.

This chain joins TRBV6-1 and TRBJ2-2, with D maybe TRBD2 (5 bases). CDR1 is MNHNS and CDR2 is SASEGT in the germline V gene. The CDR3 extends over 16 amino acids. The germline V and J ends were trimmed by 2 bases and 2 bases, with 12 bases remaining between them. This CDR3 is CASSEQRQLNTGELFF. The CDR3 nucleotides are TGTGCCAGCAGTGAACAGCGGCAGTTAAACACCGGGGAGCTGTTTTTT.

The chain links TRBV7-9 to TRBJ2-2, with TRBD2 matching over 8 bases. Germline V gives CDR1 SEHNR, CDR2 FQNEAQ (reference sequence). The CDR3 has 16 amino acids. The ends lost 6 bases at V and 3 bases at J; junction bases unmatched: 9. CDR3 bases: TGTGCCAGCAGGGTACGGGGGGGCTTGGACACCGGGGAGCTGTTTTTT. Translating it yields CASRVRGGLDTGELFF.

This chain uses TRBV30 with TRBJ1-5; 7 nucleotides match TRBD1. CDR3 length: 13 residues. CDR1 GTSNPN and CDR2 SVGIG come from the germline V gene (reference sequence). Losses at the gene ends were 0 bases for V and 11 bases for J; bases not matched to a gene: 7. The CDR3 reads CAWSVQGLMAQHF. CDR3 DNA sequence: TGTGCCTGGAGTGTACAGGGGCTGATGGCCCAGCATTTT.

The chain combines TRBV19 with TRBJ2-3; a weak D match, TRBD2 (7 bases). CDR3 length equals 17 residues. V was shortened by 0 bases and J by 3 bases, with 16 bases between the two germline ends. Looked up from germline, CDR1 is LNHDA and CDR2 is SQIVND (reference sequence). The CDR3 region is CASSIERAGAHTDTQYF. The CDR3, as DNA: TGTGCCAGTAGTATAGAGCGGGCGGGGGCGCATACAGATACGCAGTATTTT.

This sequence joins TRBV10-3 and TRBJ2-4, with D possibly being TRBD1 (5 bases). CDR3 length: 12 amino acids. Germline-derived CDR1 and CDR2 are ENHRY and SYGVKD. V was shortened by 8 bases and J by 5 bases, with 10 bases between the two germline ends. CDR3 DNA sequence: TGTGCCATCGGCCAGGGTCAAAACATTCAGTACTTC. Translating it yields CAIGQGQNIQYF.

The count of this clone is one. The J gene is TRBJ2-1, the V gene TRBV5-5; 8 bases fit TRBD2. Germline CDR1 and CDR2: SGHKS and YYEKEE (reference sequence). The CDR3 has 16 amino acids. V was pared by 3 bases and J by 4 bases, with 9 bases of the junction left unmatched. The CDR3 region is CASSSVTSVSYNEQFF. CDR3 DNA sequence: TGTGCCAGCAGCTCAGTGACTAGCGTTTCATACAATGAGCAGTTCTTC.

The V and J genes are TRBV18 and TRBJ2-1; 9 bases map to TRBD2. J gave up 5 bases and V 6 bases, and 5 bases lay outside the gene matches. Germline loops: CDR1 KGHSH, CDR2 LQKENI. This CDR3 spans 14 amino acids. The CDR3 DNA reads as TGTGCCAGCTCCCTGCGACTAGCGGACAATGAGCAGTTCTTC. It is translated as CASSLRLADNEQFF.

The chain has TRBV10-1 and TRBJ2-1; D is perhaps TRBD1 (5 bases). The CDR3 is 14 residues long. Germline V gives CDR1 WNHNN, CDR2 SYGVQD (reference sequence). Trimming left V 2 bases short and J 7 bases short, with 12 bases between. For the CDR3, the DNA is TGCGCCAGCAGTGAGCGGGCTGGGGCGAATGAGCAGTTCTTC. It translates to CASSERAGANEQFF.

This chain uses TRBV5-1 with TRBJ2-1, with 7 bases lining up with TRBD1. Looked up from germline, CDR1 is SGHRS and CDR2 is YFSETQ. The CDR3 loop spans 15 amino acids. Germline trimming cut 4 bases from V and 3 bases from J; bases unmatched to any gene: 7. The CDR3 region is CASSVSGGNYNEQFF. CDR3 DNA: TGCGCCAGCAGCGTCTCAGGGGGAAACTACAATGAGCAGTTCTTC.

The CDR3 is CASSPTRGTQYF. As DNA, the CDR3 is TGTGCCAGCAGCCCCACCCGGGGGACCCAGTACTTC. The V gene is TRBV7-2, the J gene TRBJ2-5; D is possibly TRBD2 (5 bases). Germline values: CDR1 SGHTA, CDR2 FQGNSA. The length of the CDR3 is 12 residues. V was pared by 5 bases and J by 7 bases, with 11 bases between.

This clone was detected only once. The chain is built from TRBV27 and TRBJ1-3, with TRBD1 identical over 9 bases. The V gene end was trimmed by 0 bases and the J gene end by 2 bases; junction bases not matched to a gene: 2. Germline CDR1 MNHEY, CDR2 SMNVEV (reference sequence). The CDR3 consists of 16 residues. CDR3 coding DNA: TGTGCCAGCAGTTTATCGGGGGACAGGGCTGGAAACACCATATATTTT. It is translated as CASSLSGDRAGNTIYF.

The V and J genes are TRBV28 and TRBJ2-5, with TRBD1 matching over 8 bases. The CDR3 spans 13 residues. V lost 5 bases to trimming and J lost 2 bases; unmatched junction nucleotides: 1. Per germline, CDR1 MDHEN and CDR2 SYDVKM. CDR3 DNA sequence: TGTGCCAGCAGTCGGACAGGGCAAGAGACCCAGTACTTC. It is translated as CASSRTGQETQYF.

This clone was seen only a few times. The chain links TRBV6-5 to TRBJ1-5; 9 nucleotides agree with TRBD1. V was clipped by 8 bases and J by 2 bases; unmatched bases: 7. Germline-derived CDR1 and CDR2 are MNHEY and SVGAGI. The CDR3 runs to 15 residues. The CDR3 nucleotides are TGTGCCAGCGGTCGGACAGGGGCCGGCAATCAGCCCCAGCATTTT. Protein: CASGRTGAGNQPQHF.

J is TRBJ1-2 and V is TRBV10-3; no definite D call. CDR1 and CDR2 from the germline V gene are ENHRY and SYGVKD. CDR3 length: 12 residues. Deletions cut 5 bases from V and 2 bases from J, with 6 bases between. DNA of the CDR3: TGTGCCATCAGTACAGAAAACTATGGCTACACCTTC. Its translation: CAISTENYGYTF.

The gene calls are TRBV28 and TRBJ2-7, with a tentative D call TRBD1 (6 bases). Between the trimmed V and J ends, which lost 5 bases and 3 bases, there was a span of 8 bases. CDR1 is MDHEN and CDR2 is SYDVKM in the germline V gene. The CDR3 contains 12 residues. The CDR3 coding sequence is TGTGCCAGCAGTCTCAGGGGCTACGAGCAGTACTTC. Protein: CASSLRGYEQYF.

The chain employs TRBV5-1 and TRBJ2-1; 13 nucleotides align to TRBD2. The CDR3 totals 16 residues. J was trimmed by 7 bases and V by 4 bases; bases with no gene match: 8. CDR1 is SGHRS, CDR2 YFSETQ, per germline. CDR3 coding DNA: TGCGCCAGCAGCACAGGGACTAGCGGGAAGGCGAATGAGCAGTTCTTC. Translating gives CASSTGTSGKANEQFF.